This is a list of T cell receptor beta chains from one sample in a study of blood T cell repertoires in COVID-19. Profiled with immunoSEQ multiplex PCR; TCRdb holds only in-frame clones, not every one. The sample carries 150,000 to 200,000 clones, approximately 85% recorded once. Sample: peripheral blood. These receptors all come from an older woman with acute or convalescent COVID-19. CDR3s include the opening cysteine and the closing phenylalanine or tryptophan. The D gene is left open where the match is weak. Clone size is shown for a subset of rows, as once, few, many or a class of expanded clone.

d_call	v_call	j_call	cdr3_length	clone_size	cdr3_aa	cdr3_nt
.	TRBV19	TRBJ2-2	12	.	CASSTLGPELFF	TGTGCCAGTAGTACCCTAGGCCCGGAGCTGTTTTTT
.	TRBV7-2	TRBJ1-1	15	.	CASSLFWDGRSEAFF	TGTGCCAGCAGCTTATTTTGGGATGGGAGATCTGAAGCTTTCTTT
.	TRBV7-9	TRBJ1-2	14	few	CASSVRTAVYGYTF	TGTGCCAGCAGCGTAAGGACAGCAGTCTATGGCTACACCTTC
.	TRBV5-1	TRBJ2-1	15	.	CASSLPGGVGDEQFF	TGCGCCAGCAGCTTGCCCGGGGGAGTCGGCGATGAGCAGTTCTTC
.	TRBV18	TRBJ1-1	13	.	CASSPQKNTEAFF	TGTGCCAGCTCACCTCAGAAGAACACTGAAGCTTTCTTT
.	TRBV28	TRBJ1-4	14	.	CASSLWTGVEKLFF	TGTGCCAGCAGTTTATGGACGGGGGTTGAAAAACTGTTTTTT
TRBD2	TRBV5-1	TRBJ2-7	15	.	CASSPGTSGIYEQYF	TGCGCCAGCAGCCCAGGGACTAGCGGGATTTACGAGCAGTACTTC
TRBD1	TRBV2	TRBJ1-1	14	.	CASRGQGGFTEAFF	TGTGCCAGCAGGGGACAGGGAGGTTTCACTGAAGCTTTCTTT
TRBD2	TRBV5-4	TRBJ2-1	15	.	CASSLILAGHNEQFF	TGTGCCAGCAGCTTGATACTAGCGGGCCACAATGAGCAGTTCTTC
.	TRBV5-5	TRBJ1-1	14	once	CASSWSGDGTEAFF	TGTGCCAGCAGCTGGTCAGGGGACGGCACTGAAGCTTTCTTT
TRBD2	TRBV7-9	TRBJ2-1	17	.	CASSFLTGTSSINEQFF	TGTGCCAGCAGCTTTTTGACAGGGACTAGCAGCATCAATGAGCAGTTCTTC
.	TRBV4-1	TRBJ1-1	14	.	CASSQGGRLIKAFF	TGCGCCAGCAGCCAAGGCGGGAGACTCATAAAAGCTTTCTTT
.	TRBV5-5	TRBJ1-1	14	.	CASSSIGGGTEAFF	TGTGCCAGCAGCTCTATTGGAGGTGGCACTGAAGCTTTCTTT
.	TRBV5-1	TRBJ1-6	15	.	CASSFTQGSNSPLHF	TGCGCCAGCAGCTTCACCCAGGGAAGTAATTCACCCCTCCACTTT
.	TRBV12-3/TRBV12-4	TRBJ1-5	13	.	CASSAGWDQPQHF	TGTGCCAGCAGTGCAGGGTGGGATCAGCCCCAGCATTTT
TRBD2	TRBV5-4	TRBJ2-7	15	.	CASSLETSGVYEQYF	TGTGCCAGCAGCTTGGAGACTAGCGGGGTCTACGAGCAGTACTTC
TRBD2	TRBV7-9	TRBJ2-3	16	.	CASSSGLGQNTDTQYF	TGTGCCAGCAGCTCGGGACTAGGACAAAACACAGATACGCAGTATTTT
TRBD1	TRBV14	TRBJ1-6	14	.	CASSRQGGGSPLHF	TGTGCCAGCAGCCGCCAAGGGGGCGGATCACCCCTCCACTTT
TRBD1	TRBV19	TRBJ1-2	13	.	CASKPGQLGGYTF	TGTGCCAGCAAACCGGGACAGCTCGGTGGCTACACCTTC
TRBD1	TRBV19	TRBJ1-5	14	.	CASSIDGGQGPQHF	TGTGCCAGTAGTATAGACGGGGGACAGGGGCCCCAGCATTTT
TRBD2	TRBV5-1	TRBJ2-5	15	.	CASRTTSGRAETQYF	TGCGCCAGCAGGACGACTAGCGGGAGGGCGGAGACCCAGTACTTC
TRBD1	TRBV5-4	TRBJ2-2	14	.	CASSSGTGTGELFF	TGTGCCAGCAGCTCCGGGACAGGGACCGGGGAGCTGTTTTTT
.	TRBV28	TRBJ1-5	16	few	CASSLASRISNQPQHF	TGTGCCAGCAGTTTAGCCTCCAGGATTAGCAATCAGCCCCAGCATTTT
TRBD1	TRBV10-3	TRBJ2-2	15	few	CAISFGTGGSGELFF	TGTGCCATCAGCTTTGGGACAGGGGGATCCGGGGAGCTGTTTTTT
.	TRBV19	TRBJ2-1	17	.	CASSIDGGEGSYNEQFF	TGTGCCAGTAGTATAGATGGGGGCGAGGGGAGCTACAATGAGCAGTTCTTC
TRBD2	TRBV5-4	TRBJ2-1	16	.	CASSEGTSGLYNEQFF	TGTGCCAGCAGCGAAGGGACTAGCGGGCTCTACAATGAGCAGTTCTTC
.	TRBV18	TRBJ1-2	14	.	CASSLQAGEGGYTF	TGTGCCAGCTCACTCCAAGCGGGCGAAGGTGGCTACACCTTC
TRBD2	TRBV4-2	TRBJ2-5	17	.	CASSQGLAGGTEETQYF	TGTGCCAGCAGCCAAGGACTAGCGGGAGGGACGGAGGAGACCCAGTACTTC
TRBD1	TRBV24-1	TRBJ1-5	15	.	CATSDVGQGLQPQHF	TGTGCCACCAGTGATGTGGGACAGGGACTTCAGCCCCAGCATTTT
.	TRBV21-1	TRBJ2-1	17	.	CASRGLAGPSSYNEQFF	TGTGCCAGCAGAGGGTTAGCGGGACCGAGCTCCTACAATGAGCAGTTCTTC
TRBD1	TRBV2	TRBJ2-5	15	.	CASILGQGAQETQYF	TGTGCCAGCATTCTTGGACAGGGGGCCCAAGAGACCCAGTACTTC
TRBD2	TRBV7-2	TRBJ2-5	16	.	CASSLGREALGKTQYF	TGTGCCAGCAGCTTAGGACGGGAGGCCCTGGGGAAGACCCAGTACTTC
TRBD2	TRBV7-3	TRBJ2-1	14	.	CASSTTGGVGEQFF	TGTGCCAGCAGCACAACCGGGGGGGTTGGCGAGCAGTTCTTC
.	TRBV21-1	TRBJ2-1	18	.	CASSKSRRAGGTHNEQFF	TGTGCCAGCAGCAAAAGTCGGAGAGCGGGAGGAACCCACAATGAGCAGTTCTTC
.	TRBV27	TRBJ1-5	15	.	CASSLEASTNQPQHF	TGTGCCAGCAGTTTAGAGGCAAGCACCAATCAGCCCCAGCATTTT
TRBD1	TRBV28	TRBJ1-1	14	.	CASGATGVNTEAFF	TGTGCCAGCGGCGCGACAGGGGTGAACACTGAAGCTTTCTTT
TRBD2	TRBV19	TRBJ2-1	15	.	CASSDGLADYNEQFF	TGTGCCAGTAGTGACGGACTAGCGGACTACAATGAGCAGTTCTTC
TRBD2	TRBV7-9	TRBJ2-5	17	.	CASSLANLAGTQETQYF	TGTGCCAGCAGCTTAGCGAATCTAGCGGGGACCCAAGAGACCCAGTACTTC
.	TRBV11-3	TRBJ1-1	14	.	CASMTGGSGTEAFF	TGTGCCAGCATGACGGGGGGGAGTGGCACTGAAGCTTTCTTT
.	TRBV19	TRBJ2-7	12	few	CASSPQGREQYF	TGTGCCAGTAGTCCCCAGGGGCGGGAGCAGTACTTC
TRBD2	TRBV20-1	TRBJ2-1	18	.	CSASSGTSGIPRYNEQFF	TGCAGTGCTAGTAGTGGGACTAGCGGGATACCACGCTACAATGAGCAGTTCTTC
.	TRBV3-1/TRBV3-2	TRBJ1-2	11	.	CASIGSYGYTF	TGTGCCAGCATTGGCAGCTATGGCTACACCTTC
TRBD2	TRBV4-1	TRBJ2-1	16	.	CASSQEVLAGVGEQFF	TGCGCCAGCAGCCAAGAGGTACTAGCGGGAGTAGGGGAGCAGTTCTTC
TRBD1	TRBV7-9	TRBJ1-5	17	.	CASSRAAGTGGSQPQHF	TGTGCCAGCAGCCGGGCAGCCGGGACAGGGGGATCTCAGCCCCAGCATTTT
TRBD1	TRBV7-9	TRBJ2-1	17	.	CASSNSGQGPRSSEQFF	TGTGCCAGCAGCAATTCAGGACAGGGGCCGAGGTCGAGTGAGCAGTTCTTC
TRBD2	TRBV6-5	TRBJ2-1	14	.	CASSRTSLYNEQFF	TGTGCCAGCAGTCGGACTAGCCTATACAATGAGCAGTTCTTC
.	TRBV7-8	TRBJ1-2	14	few	CASSYREGDYGYTF	TGTGCCAGCAGCTACCGAGAGGGAGACTATGGCTACACCTTC
TRBD1	TRBV5-1	TRBJ1-2	17	once	CASSLGGGATLSYGYTF	TGCGCCAGCAGCTTGGGAGGGGGCGCCACCCTCTCCTATGGCTACACCTTC
.	TRBV28	TRBJ1-2	12	.	CASSGDYYGYTF	TGTGCCAGCAGTGGGGACTACTATGGCTACACCTTC
.	TRBV28	TRBJ1-2	13	.	CASRSTGFYGYTF	TGTGCCAGCAGGTCGACAGGATTTTATGGCTACACCTTC
.	TRBV6-1	TRBJ2-1	15	few	CASSESRGTYNEQFF	TGTGCCAGCAGTGAGAGCAGGGGCACCTACAATGAGCAGTTCTTC
TRBD1	TRBV19	TRBJ1-2	15	once	CASSIVGQGSHGYTF	TGTGCCAGTAGTATCGTCGGACAGGGGTCCCATGGCTACACCTTC
TRBD2	TRBV7-3	TRBJ2-1	18	.	CASSSSGTSGRAKNEQFF	TGTGCCAGCAGCTCATCCGGGACTAGCGGGAGGGCCAAGAATGAGCAGTTCTTC
TRBD1	TRBV28	TRBJ1-1	18	.	CASKSRVGTGIRNAEAFF	TGTGCCAGCAAAAGTCGGGTCGGGACAGGGATTCGGAATGCTGAAGCTTTCTTT
TRBD1	TRBV28	TRBJ2-7	15	.	CASSLARDSLREQYF	TGTGCCAGCAGTTTGGCCCGGGACAGCCTCCGCGAGCAGTACTTC